One and the same sample provided the 21 T cell receptor beta chains below, sequenced in a study of T-cell reconstitution after alpha-beta-depleted transplantation in children. During its preparation, the TCRbeta library received unique molecular identifiers. TCRdb analysed the PCR reads with MiXCR anew, one entry per CDR3 protein. The sample includes over 100,000 distinct CDR3 sequences, about 5.6% of them seen just once. The input for sequencing was PBMCs, mostly from graft donor cells, taken 60 days after TCRalphabeta/CD19-depleted stem cell transplant. Receptor source: a female patient aged 2-10 years who had a stem cell transplant for Fanconi anemia, so the T cells may come from the graft donor.

In its sample, this clonotype was seen many times. V gene TRBV10-1 combines with J gene TRBJ2-1, with D possibly TRBD1 on 6 matching bases. V was shortened by 4 bases and J by 2 bases, with 12 bases between the two germline ends. CDR3 length equals 15 residues. The germline CDR1 and CDR2 sequences are WNHNN and SYGVQD (reference sequence). This chain's CDR3 is CASSGSRTAYNEQFF. The CDR3 DNA reads as TGCGCCAGCAGTGGTAGTCGGACAGCCTACAATGAGCAGTTCTTC.

The CDR3 sequence is CASSHHLRGGDHTEAFF. The CDR3, as DNA: TGTGCCAGCAGCCACCACTTGAGGGGAGGGGACCACACTGAAGCTTTCTTT. This sequence joins TRBV7-9 and TRBJ1-1; D possibly corresponds to TRBD1 (5 bases). The CDR3 runs to 17 residues. From germline, CDR1 is SEHNR and CDR2 FQNEAQ (reference sequence). V was shortened by 5 bases and J by 3 bases, with 22 bases between the two germline ends.

The chain couples TRBV6-5 to TRBJ2-1, with TRBD2 as a possible D gene (6 bases). This CDR3 region has 14 residues. Germline V gene lookup returns CDR1 MNHEY and CDR2 SVGAGI. Between the trimmed V and J ends, which lost 4 bases and 5 bases, there was a span of 12 bases. The CDR3 here is CASSWRAGNNEQFF. In DNA, the CDR3 is TGTGCCAGCAGTTGGAGGGCCGGAAACAATGAGCAGTTCTTC.

This clonotype has a handful of counts. CDR3 residues: CASSRTGTSRYEQFF. The CDR3 DNA reads as TGTGCCAGCAGTCGAACCGGGACTAGCCGCTATGAGCAGTTCTTC. The chain recombines TRBV7-8 with TRBJ2-1; 9 bases match TRBD2. Germline V gene sequence: CDR1 SGHVS, CDR2 FQNEAQ. The CDR3 totals 15 residues. V was clipped by 6 bases and J by 8 bases; unmatched bases: 11.

This clonotype was counted ten times or more. V usage is TRBV10-3 and J usage is TRBJ2-5; D is undetermined. Germline values: CDR1 ENHRY, CDR2 SYGVKD. Trimming stripped 6 bases from V and 1 base from J, with 3 bases between. There are 11 residues in the CDR3. The CDR3 loop is CAISFQETQYF. As DNA, the CDR3 is TGTGCCATCAGCTTCCAAGAGACCCAGTACTTC.

This clonotype was detected ten times or more. The chain uses TRBV20-1 and TRBJ2-7; D possibly corresponds to TRBD2 (6 bases). Trimming took 8 bases from V and 0 from J, leaving 14 bases between them. The CDR3 contains 13 residues. Germline V CDR1 and CDR2: DFQATT, SNEGSKA (reference sequence). CDR3 sequence: CSRLALSSYEQYF. The DNA for the CDR3 is TGCAGTAGGCTAGCGCTCAGCTCCTACGAGCAGTACTTC.

Many counts were recorded for this clonotype. The chain carries TRBV29-1 and TRBJ1-2; TRBD1 matches at 8 bases. Germline assignment: CDR1 SQVTM and CDR2 ANQGSEA. V trimming: 4 bases; J trimming: 3 bases; junction bases outside the gene matches: 1. The CDR3 extends over 12 amino acids. CDR3 nucleotide sequence: TGCAGCGTTGGACAGGGGCACTATGGCTACACCTTC. It yields the protein CSVGQGHYGYTF.

This clonotype was recorded many times. The chain couples TRBV5-1 to TRBJ2-1; 8 nucleotides agree with TRBD2. The CDR3 runs 15 residues. CDR1 and CDR2 from the germline V gene are SGHRS and YFSETQ. V lost 3 bases and J lost 4; bases outside the gene matches: 6. The DNA for the CDR3 is TGCGCCAGCAGCTGGACTAGCCTTGGATACAATGAGCAGTTCTTC. The encoded protein is CASSWTSLGYNEQFF. Full variable domain (missing parts from reference TRBV5-1 and TRBJ2-1): KAGVTQTPRYLIKTRGQQVTLSCSPISGHRSVSWYQQTPGQGLQFLFEYFSETQRNKGNFPGRFSGRQFSNSRSEMNVSTLELGDSALYLCASSWTSLGYNEQFFGPGTRLTVL.

A few counts support this clonotype. The rearrangement uses TRBV7-9 and TRBJ1-2, with 9 bases identical to TRBD1. The CDR3 is made up of 16 amino acids. CDR1 is SEHNR and CDR2 is FQNEAQ in the germline V gene (reference sequence). J was trimmed by 5 bases and V by 5 bases; bases with no gene match: 12. The CDR3 DNA reads as TGTGCCAGCAGCCAAAATACAGGGGGCTTCAAGTATGGCTACACCTTC. Amino acid sequence: CASSQNTGGFKYGYTF. Based on the CDR3 plus reference TRBV7-9 and TRBJ1-2, the full variable domain is DTGVSQNPRHKITKRGQNVTFRCDPISEHNRLYWYRQTLGQGPEFLTYFQNEAQLEKSRLLSDRFSAERPKGSFSTLEIQRTEQGDSAMYLCASSQNTGGFKYGYTFGSGTRLTVV.

V and J are TRBV18 and TRBJ1-2; unclear D gene. The germline V and J ends were trimmed by 2 bases and 1 base, with 8 bases remaining between them. This CDR3 has 14 amino acids. In germline, CDR1 is KGHSH, CDR2 LQKENI. The CDR3 nucleotides are TGTGCCAGCTCACCAGTTGAATTTAACTATGGCTACACCTTC. Translation gives CASSPVEFNYGYTF.

This clonotype was counted at least ten times. The CDR3 here is CASSPYSGVSSYNEQFF. CDR3 DNA sequence: TGTGCCAGCTCACCCTATAGCGGGGTTAGCTCCTACAATGAGCAGTTCTTC. The J gene is TRBJ2-1, the V gene TRBV18, with 8 bases aligning to TRBD2. CDR1 is KGHSH, CDR2 LQKENI, per germline. The CDR3 contains 17 residues. The V segment lost 3 bases and the J segment 0 bases; nucleotides outside the gene matches: 7.

The V call is TRBV2, the J call TRBJ2-2, with 15 bases fitting TRBD2. The CDR3 runs 19 residues. Germline CDR1 and CDR2: SNHLY and FYNNEI. J was trimmed by 3 bases and V by 6 bases; bases with no gene match: 11. The CDR3 loop is CASSSGLAGGPVDTGELFF. The DNA of the CDR3 is TGTGCCAGCAGCTCCGGACTAGCGGGAGGGCCGGTCGACACCGGGGAGCTGTTTTTT.

The sample holds many counts of this clonotype. The rearrangement links TRBV6-5 to TRBJ2-7; D gene uncertain. Germline values: CDR1 MNHEY, CDR2 SVGAGI. V was clipped by 0 bases and J by 1 base, with 7 bases between them. CDR3 length: 14 amino acids. CDR3 sequence: CASSYSGDSYEQYF. DNA for the CDR3: TGTGCCAGCAGTTACTCTGGGGATTCCTACGAGCAGTACTTC.

This clonotype has more than one count but fewer than ten. The J gene is TRBJ2-2, the V gene TRBV6-1; D may be TRBD2 (6 bases). This CDR3 has 15 amino acids. Germline V gene lookup returns CDR1 MNHNS and CDR2 SASEGT. V lost 0 bases to trimming and J lost 5 bases, with 10 bases between them. CDR3: CASSEAGGVTGELFF. The CDR3 DNA reads TGTGCCAGCAGTGAAGCGGGGGGAGTAACCGGGGAGCTGTTTTTT.

This clonotype appeared many times. The V gene is TRBV2, the J gene TRBJ1-5, with TRBD1 identical over 7 bases. The CDR3 spans 15 residues. Trimming at V came to 6 bases and at J to 2 bases, leaving 7 bases not matched to a gene. Per the germline V gene, CDR1 is SNHLY and CDR2 is FYNNEI. The chain's CDR3 is CASSDRVGGNQPQHF. In nucleotides, the CDR3 is TGTGCCAGCAGCGACAGGGTTGGGGGCAATCAGCCCCAGCATTTT. The variable domain in full, with the rest retrieved from reference TRBV2 and TRBJ1-5, is EPEVTQTPSHQVTQMGQEVILRCVPISNHLYFYWYRQILGQKVEFLVSFYNNEISEKSEIFDDQFSVERPDGSNFTLKIRSTKLEDSAMYFCASSDRVGGNQPQHFGDGTRLSIL.

V gene TRBV5-4 combines with J gene TRBJ1-3; D not certain. Trimming took off 4 bases at V and 3 bases at J, with 17 bases between the two ends. This CDR3 is 16 amino acids long. The germline V gene encodes CDR1 SGHNT and CDR2 YYREEE (reference sequence). DNA for the CDR3: TGTGCCAGCAGCCTGGGAACCCGGGCGGATGGAAACACCATATATTTT. Its translation: CASSLGTRADGNTIYF. Based on the CDR3 plus reference TRBV5-4 and TRBJ1-3, the full variable domain is ETGVTQSPTHLIKTRGQQVTLRCSSQSGHNTVSWYQQALGQGPQFIFQYYREEENGRGNFPPRFSGLQFPNYSSELNVNALELDDSALYLCASSLGTRADGNTIYFGEGSWLTVV.

This clonotype was seen ten or more times. CDR3 nucleotides: TGTGCCAGCAGTTACCGACGAGGGAGGCAGTTCTTC. Encoded protein: CASSYRRGRQFF. The chain employs TRBV6-2 or TRBV6-3 and TRBJ2-1; perhaps TRBD2 as D (5 bases). The CDR3 runs to 12 residues. Germline V lookup: CDR1 MNHEY, CDR2 SVGEGT. The ends were cut back, 2 bases at V and 12 bases at J, with 11 bases in the middle.

The table lists this clonotype with many counts. This chain connects TRBV20-1 to TRBJ1-1; no clear D. Germline V gene data show CDR1 as DFQATT and CDR2 as SNEGSKA (reference sequence). V was cut by 3 bases and J by 7 bases, with 6 bases left in between. The CDR3 spans 10 residues. The CDR3, as DNA: TGCAGTGCTAGGACACATGAAGCTTTCTTT. Translating it yields CSARTHEAFF.

This clonotype was seen at least ten times. J is TRBJ1-2 and V is TRBV5-1; D is unresolved. CDR3 size: 13 residues. V lost 3 bases and J 2 bases, leaving 8 bases between the germline ends. CDR1 SGHRS and CDR2 YFSETQ come from the germline V gene. CDR3 nucleotide sequence: TGCGCCAGCAGCTCGGGCCCCAACTATGGCTACACCTTC. It codes for CASSSGPNYGYTF.

The chain uses TRBV6-4 and TRBJ2-1, with 14 bases fitting TRBD2. J was trimmed by 9 bases and V by 5 bases; bases with no gene match: 21. The CDR3 spans 20 residues. Germline loops: CDR1 MRHNA, CDR2 SNTAGT. The CDR3 DNA is TGTGCCAGCAGTCCCCAGGGACTAGCGGGAGTCGCCGGGATTAGGGTTGAGCAGTTCTTC. It codes for CASSPQGLAGVAGIRVEQFF.

This clonotype was found many times. J is TRBJ2-2 and V is TRBV7-3; 9 bases agree with TRBD2. CDR1 is SGHTA and CDR2 is FQGTGA in the germline V gene. Trimming cost V 5 bases and J 7 bases; bases outside gene matches: 5. This CDR3 is 14 amino acids long. In DNA form, the CDR3 reads TGTGCCAGCAGCCCGACGACTAGCGGCGGGGAGCTGTTTTTT. Protein sequence: CASSPTTSGGELFF.